A selection of T cell receptor beta chains follows, all from one sample in a study of long-term antiretroviral therapy in people with HIV. TCRdb's table, derived via immunoSEQ multiplex PCR, lists solely in-frame clones and lacks some. The table includes about 20,000 clones, approximately 80% detected once. Sequencing used unsorted PBMCs, obtained about 2.5 years before starting antiretroviral therapy. The receptors were sampled from a woman aged 45-65 years with HIV. CDR3s include the opening cysteine and the closing phenylalanine or tryptophan. D genes are given only for firm matches. Expanded clones are given a class, and other clones once, few, many or no size at all.

d_call,v_call,j_call,clone_size,cdr3_nt,cdr3_aa
.,TRBV6-1,TRBJ1-5,.,TGTGCCAGCAGTGGGGGGGACGGTAGCAATCAGCCCCAGCATTTT,CASSGGDGSNQPQHF
TRBD2,TRBV5-5,TRBJ2-5,.,TGTGCCAGCAGCCCTAGCGGGGGGGCAGGTTGGGAGACCCAGTACTTC,CASSPSGGAGWETQYF
TRBD1,TRBV11-2,TRBJ1-2,.,TGTGCCAGCAGCTCATGGGACAGGGTGGGGAACTATGGCTACACCTTC,CASSSWDRVGNYGYTF
TRBD2,TRBV5-1,TRBJ2-2,.,TGCGCCAGCAGCCCTAGCGGGGCGAACACCGGGGAGCTGTTTTTT,CASSPSGANTGELFF
TRBD1,TRBV27,TRBJ1-6,.,TGTGCCAGCAGTCCACTCGGACAGGGTGAACCCTTTACAAGCTCCTATAATTCACCCCTCCACTTT,CASSPLGQGEPFTSSYNSPLHF
TRBD1,TRBV7-9,TRBJ2-2,.,TGTGCCAGCAGCTTAGGGACAGGGACTCACGGGGAGCTGTTTTTT,CASSLGTGTHGELFF
TRBD2,TRBV30,TRBJ2-5,.,TGTGCCTGGAGTATTCCGAACACTAGCGGGGGCCTTCGGAAGACCCAGTACTTC,CAWSIPNTSGGLRKTQYF
.,TRBV5-1,TRBJ1-4,.,TGCGCCAGCAGCGCGTTTAACCCAGACGGGGAAAAACTGTTTTTT,CASSAFNPDGEKLFF
.,TRBV15,TRBJ2-7,.,TGTGCCACCAGCAGAGAAAGACAGACGATAAACTACGAGCAGTACTTC,CATSRERQTINYEQYF
TRBD1,TRBV10-3,TRBJ1-1,.,TGTGCCATCAGACAGGGACAGGTAAAGACTGAAGCTTTCTTT,CAIRQGQVKTEAFF
TRBD2,TRBV7-3,TRBJ2-1,.,TGTGCCAGCAGCTTAACGGGGGGGTTCCGGGACTACATTACTTACAATGAGCAGTTCTTC,CASSLTGGFRDYITYNEQFF
.,TRBV7-3,TRBJ2-3,few,TGTGCCAGCAGCTTAAGCAGGGACACAGATACGCAGTATTTT,CASSLSRDTDTQYF
.,TRBV5-1,TRBJ2-3,.,TGCGCCAGCAGCCCCGGAGGGGGCACAGATACGCAGTATTTT,CASSPGGGTDTQYF
.,TRBV7-9,TRBJ1-5,few,TGTGCCAGCAGCTTAACGGGAGAGGGCCGCAGTCAGCCCCAGCATTTT,CASSLTGEGRSQPQHF
.,TRBV9,TRBJ2-3,once,TGTGCCAGCAGCGTAGGAATAAGTTGGGGGGCTGCCTTCCCTGATACGCAGTATTTT,CASSVGISWGAAFPDTQYF
TRBD2,TRBV7-3,TRBJ2-5,once,TGTGCCAGCAGGGAAATACTAGCGGGGGGCCTGGGGACCCAGTACTTC,CASREILAGGLGTQYF
TRBD2,TRBV6-1,TRBJ2-5,.,TGTGCCAGCAGTCGGACTAGCGGGGGGTCAGAGACCCAGTACTTC,CASSRTSGGSETQYF
.,TRBV5-4,TRBJ2-4,.,TGTGCCAGCAGCTTGGACAGGAAAAACATTCAGTACTTC,CASSLDRKNIQYF
.,TRBV11-2,TRBJ2-4,.,TGTGCCAGCAGCCCAATCATGGGGGATCTACTAGCCAAAAACATTCAGTACTTC,CASSPIMGDLLAKNIQYF
TRBD2,TRBV13,TRBJ2-3,.,TGTGCCAGCAGCTTCACTAGCGGGGGCACAGATACGCAGTATTTT,CASSFTSGGTDTQYF
TRBD1,TRBV5-1,TRBJ2-7,once,TGCGCCAGCAGCTCGATCGGATTCGGGACAGGGGGTTTCGAGCAGTACTTC,CASSSIGFGTGGFEQYF
.,TRBV19,TRBJ2-3,.,TGTGCCAGTAGTTCACAGGGACACTTCACAGATACGCAGTATTTT,CASSSQGHFTDTQYF
TRBD1,TRBV30,TRBJ2-3,.,TGTGCCTGGAGCTATGGACAGGGGATTACAGATACGCAGTATTTT,CAWSYGQGITDTQYF
.,TRBV5-1,TRBJ2-3,few,TGCGCCAGCAGCTTCCAGGGTAGGGGAGATACGCAGTATTTT,CASSFQGRGDTQYF